The text below deals with one TCR beta chain. In the original workflow: Nucleated cell number was recorded as an estimate derived from reference gene primer amplification. Data came from immunoSEQ multiplex PCR; TCRdb stores just in-frame clones and leaves some out. From that table come the V and J calls and clone size; the DNA was used to work out D and trimming. This sample has 200,000 to 250,000 clones, with around nine tenths found just once. The sample comes from a study of blood T cell repertoires in COVID-19. Study overall: Spain, Italy and the United States supplied samples that represented acute and convalescent COVID-19. PBMCs, B-cell-depleted T cells, or T cells provided the cDNA or gDNA that made up the material.

The CDR3 sequence is 16 residues long. V lost 5 bases, J lost 4 bases, and 18 bases lay in between. CDR1 and CDR2 from the germline V gene are MNHEY and SMNVEV (reference sequence). Material: peripheral blood. This clonotype originated in a man in his sixties who had recovered from COVID-19. The chain is built from TRBV27 and TRBJ2-1; maybe TRBD1 (6 bases). The CDR3 region has the DNA TGTGCCAGCAGTACCCGGACAGTCGTCCGGTACAATGAGCAGTTCTTC. Amino acid sequence: CASSTRTVVRYNEQFF.